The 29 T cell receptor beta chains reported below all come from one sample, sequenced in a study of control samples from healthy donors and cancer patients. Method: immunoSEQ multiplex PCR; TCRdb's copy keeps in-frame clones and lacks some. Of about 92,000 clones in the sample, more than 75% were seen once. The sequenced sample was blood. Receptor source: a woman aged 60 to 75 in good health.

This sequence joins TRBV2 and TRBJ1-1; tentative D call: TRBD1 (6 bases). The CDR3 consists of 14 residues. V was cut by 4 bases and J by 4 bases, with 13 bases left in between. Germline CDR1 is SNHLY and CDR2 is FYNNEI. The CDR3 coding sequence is TGTGCCAGCAGTGTGGCAGGGGTTAGCACTGAAGCTTTCTTT. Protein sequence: CASSVAGVSTEAFF.

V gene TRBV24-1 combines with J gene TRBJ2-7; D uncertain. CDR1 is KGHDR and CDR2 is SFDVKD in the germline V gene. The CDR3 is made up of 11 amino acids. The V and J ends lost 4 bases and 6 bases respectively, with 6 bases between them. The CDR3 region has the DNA TGTGCCACCAGTGAAGGGCCCGAGCAGTACTTC. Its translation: CATSEGPEQYF.

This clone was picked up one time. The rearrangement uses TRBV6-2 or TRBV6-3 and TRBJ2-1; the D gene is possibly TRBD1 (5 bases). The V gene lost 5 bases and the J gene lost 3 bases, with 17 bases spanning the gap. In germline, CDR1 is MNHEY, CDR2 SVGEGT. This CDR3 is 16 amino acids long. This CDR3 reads CASSQARTGLYNEQFF. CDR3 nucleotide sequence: TGTGCCAGCAGTCAAGCCCGCACAGGTCTCTACAATGAGCAGTTCTTC.

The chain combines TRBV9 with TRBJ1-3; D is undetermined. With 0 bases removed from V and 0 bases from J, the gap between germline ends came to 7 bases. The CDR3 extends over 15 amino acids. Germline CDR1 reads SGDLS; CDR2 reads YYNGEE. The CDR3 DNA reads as TGTGCCAGCAGCGTAGGCGACGTCTCTGGAAACACCATATATTTT. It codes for CASSVGDVSGNTIYF.

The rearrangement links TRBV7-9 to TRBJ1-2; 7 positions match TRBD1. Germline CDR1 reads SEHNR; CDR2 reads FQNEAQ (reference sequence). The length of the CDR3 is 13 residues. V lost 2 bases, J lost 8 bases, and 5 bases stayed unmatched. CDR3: CASSLRGLRGYTF. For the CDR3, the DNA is TGTGCCAGCAGCTTAAGGGGGCTCCGGGGCTACACCTTC. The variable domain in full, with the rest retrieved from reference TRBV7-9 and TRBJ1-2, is DTGVSQNPRHKITKRGQNVTFRCDPISEHNRLYWYRQTLGQGPEFLTYFQNEAQLEKSRLLSDRFSAERPKGSFSTLEIQRTEQGDSAMYLCASSLRGLRGYTFGSGTRLTVV.

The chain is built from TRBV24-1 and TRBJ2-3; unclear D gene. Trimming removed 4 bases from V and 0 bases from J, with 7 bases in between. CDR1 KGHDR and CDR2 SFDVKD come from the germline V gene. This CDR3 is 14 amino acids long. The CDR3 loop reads CATSDSASTDTQYF. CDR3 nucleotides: TGTGCCACCAGTGACTCTGCCAGCACAGATACGCAGTATTTT.

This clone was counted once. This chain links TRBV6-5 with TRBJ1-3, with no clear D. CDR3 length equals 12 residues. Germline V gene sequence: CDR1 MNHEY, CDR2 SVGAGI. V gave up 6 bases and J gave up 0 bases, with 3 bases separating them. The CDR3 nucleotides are TGTGCCAGCAGGGCCTCTGGAAACACCATATATTTT. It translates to CASRASGNTIYF.

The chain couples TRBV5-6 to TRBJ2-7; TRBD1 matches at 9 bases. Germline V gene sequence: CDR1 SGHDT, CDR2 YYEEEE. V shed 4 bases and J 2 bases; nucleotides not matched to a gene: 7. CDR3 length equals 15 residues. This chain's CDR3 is CASSRTGTGTYEQYF. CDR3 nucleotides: TGTGCCAGCAGCCGGACCGGGACAGGGACCTACGAGCAGTACTTC.

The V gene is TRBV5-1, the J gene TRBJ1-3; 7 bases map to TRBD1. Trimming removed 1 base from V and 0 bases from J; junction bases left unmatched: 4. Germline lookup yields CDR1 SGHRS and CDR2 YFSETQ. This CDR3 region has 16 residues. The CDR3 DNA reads TGCGCCAGCAGCTTGACAGGGGCTTACTCTGGAAACACCATATATTTT. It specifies CASSLTGAYSGNTIYF.

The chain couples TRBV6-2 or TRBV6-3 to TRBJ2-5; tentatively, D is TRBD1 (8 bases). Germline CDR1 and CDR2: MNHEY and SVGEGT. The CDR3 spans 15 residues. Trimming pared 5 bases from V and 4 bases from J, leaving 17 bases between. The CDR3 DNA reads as TGTGCCAGCAGTACCCCTACAGGGGGGGGAGAGACCCAGTACTTC. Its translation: CASSTPTGGGETQYF.

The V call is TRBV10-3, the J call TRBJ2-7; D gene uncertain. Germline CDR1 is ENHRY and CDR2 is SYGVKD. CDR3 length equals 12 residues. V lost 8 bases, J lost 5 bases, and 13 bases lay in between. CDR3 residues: CAIGGKDNEQYF. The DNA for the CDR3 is TGTGCCATCGGTGGGAAAGACAACGAGCAGTACTTC.

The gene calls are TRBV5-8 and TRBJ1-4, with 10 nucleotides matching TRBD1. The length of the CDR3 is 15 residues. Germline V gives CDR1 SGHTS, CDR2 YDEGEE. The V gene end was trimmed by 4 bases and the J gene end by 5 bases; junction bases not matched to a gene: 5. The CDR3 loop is CASSPGQGGNEKLFF. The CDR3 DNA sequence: TGTGCCAGCAGCCCCGGACAGGGGGGAAATGAAAAACTGTTTTTT.

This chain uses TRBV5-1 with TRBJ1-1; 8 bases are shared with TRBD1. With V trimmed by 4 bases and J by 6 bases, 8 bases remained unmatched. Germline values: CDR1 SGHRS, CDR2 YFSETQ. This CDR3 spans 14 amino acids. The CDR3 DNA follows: TGCGCCAGCAGCCCCCAGACAGGGGAGTCTGAAGCTTTCTTT. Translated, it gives CASSPQTGESEAFF.

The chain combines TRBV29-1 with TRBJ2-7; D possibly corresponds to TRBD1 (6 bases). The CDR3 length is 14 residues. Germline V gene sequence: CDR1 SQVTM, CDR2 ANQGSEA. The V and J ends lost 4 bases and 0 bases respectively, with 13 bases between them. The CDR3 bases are TGCAGCGTTGTTCGGCAGGGGTCCTCCTACGAGCAGTACTTC. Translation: CSVVRQGSSYEQYF.

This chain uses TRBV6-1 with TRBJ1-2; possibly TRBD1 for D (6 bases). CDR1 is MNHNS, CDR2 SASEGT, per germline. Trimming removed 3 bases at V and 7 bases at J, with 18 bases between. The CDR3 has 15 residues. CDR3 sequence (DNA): TGTGCCAGCAGTGAGGAGCCCACCGGACAGCTTGGCTACACCTTC. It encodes CASSEEPTGQLGYTF.

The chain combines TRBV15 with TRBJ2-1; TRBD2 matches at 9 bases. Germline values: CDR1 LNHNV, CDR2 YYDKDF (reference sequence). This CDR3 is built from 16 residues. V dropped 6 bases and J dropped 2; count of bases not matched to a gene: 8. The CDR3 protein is CATRVAGGAAYNEQFF. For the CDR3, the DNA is TGTGCCACCAGGGTGGCGGGGGGGGCCGCCTACAATGAGCAGTTCTTC.

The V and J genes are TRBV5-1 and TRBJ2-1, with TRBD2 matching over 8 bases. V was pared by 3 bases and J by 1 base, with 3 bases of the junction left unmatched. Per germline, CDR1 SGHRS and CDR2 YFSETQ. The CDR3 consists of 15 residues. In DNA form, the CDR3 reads TGCGCCAGCAGCTACAGCGGGAGTTCCTACAATGAGCAGTTCTTC. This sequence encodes CASSYSGSSYNEQFF.

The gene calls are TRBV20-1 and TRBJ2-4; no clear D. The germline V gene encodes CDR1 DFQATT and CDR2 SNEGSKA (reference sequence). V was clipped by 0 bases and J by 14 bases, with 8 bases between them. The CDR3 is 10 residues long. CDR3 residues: CSAREEYEYF. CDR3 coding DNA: TGCAGTGCTAGAGAGGAGTACGAGTACTTC.

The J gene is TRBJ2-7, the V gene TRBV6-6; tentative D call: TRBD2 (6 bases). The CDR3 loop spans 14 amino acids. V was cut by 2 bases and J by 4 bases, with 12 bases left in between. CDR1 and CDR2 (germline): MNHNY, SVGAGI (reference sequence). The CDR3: CASSYLGGGYEQYF. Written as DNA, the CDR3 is TGTGCCAGCAGTTACCTCGGCGGAGGGTACGAGCAGTACTTC.

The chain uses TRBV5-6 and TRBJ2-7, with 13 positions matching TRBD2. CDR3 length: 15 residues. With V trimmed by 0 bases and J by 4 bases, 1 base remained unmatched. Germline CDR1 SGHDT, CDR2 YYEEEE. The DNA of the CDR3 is TGTGCCAGCAGCTTGGCACTAGCGGGAGGGTACGAGCAGTACTTC. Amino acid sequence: CASSLALAGGYEQYF.

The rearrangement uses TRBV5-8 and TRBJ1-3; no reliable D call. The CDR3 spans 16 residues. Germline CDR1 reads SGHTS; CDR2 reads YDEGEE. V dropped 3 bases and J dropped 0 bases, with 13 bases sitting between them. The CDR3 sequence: CASSSLTGSSGNTIYF. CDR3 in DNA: TGTGCCAGCAGCTCGTTGACGGGGAGCTCTGGAAACACCATATATTTT.

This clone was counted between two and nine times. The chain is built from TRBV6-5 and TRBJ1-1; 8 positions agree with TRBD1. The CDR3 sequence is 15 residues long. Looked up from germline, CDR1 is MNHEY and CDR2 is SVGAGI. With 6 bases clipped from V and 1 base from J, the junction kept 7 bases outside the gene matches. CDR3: CASRYDRGRNTEAFF. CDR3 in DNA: TGTGCCAGCAGATACGACAGGGGACGGAACACTGAAGCTTTCTTT.

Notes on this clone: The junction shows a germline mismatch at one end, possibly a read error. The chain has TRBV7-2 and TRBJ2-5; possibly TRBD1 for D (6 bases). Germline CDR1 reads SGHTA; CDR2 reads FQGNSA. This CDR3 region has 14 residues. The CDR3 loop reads CASSLAGAQGTQYF. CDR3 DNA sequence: TGTGCCAGCAGCTTAGCGGGGGCCCAAGGGACCCAGTACTTC.

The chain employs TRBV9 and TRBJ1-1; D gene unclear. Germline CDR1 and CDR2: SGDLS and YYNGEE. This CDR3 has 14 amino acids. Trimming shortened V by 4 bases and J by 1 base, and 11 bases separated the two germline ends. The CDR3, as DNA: TGTGCCAGCAGCAAAACCCCAACGAACACTGAAGCTTTCTTT. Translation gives CASSKTPTNTEAFF. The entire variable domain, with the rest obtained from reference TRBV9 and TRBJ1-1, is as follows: DSGVTQTPKHLITATGQRVTLRCSPRSGDLSVYWYQQSLDQGLQFLIQYYNGEERAKGNILERFSAQQFPDLHSELNLSSLELGDSALYFCASSKTPTNTEAFFGQGTRLTVV.

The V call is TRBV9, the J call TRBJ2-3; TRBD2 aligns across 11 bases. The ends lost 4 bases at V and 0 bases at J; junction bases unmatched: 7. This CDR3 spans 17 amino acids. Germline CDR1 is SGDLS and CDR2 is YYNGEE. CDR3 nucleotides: TGTGCCAGCAGCCCCACCCGACTAGCGGGAAGCACAGATACGCAGTATTTT. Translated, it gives CASSPTRLAGSTDTQYF.

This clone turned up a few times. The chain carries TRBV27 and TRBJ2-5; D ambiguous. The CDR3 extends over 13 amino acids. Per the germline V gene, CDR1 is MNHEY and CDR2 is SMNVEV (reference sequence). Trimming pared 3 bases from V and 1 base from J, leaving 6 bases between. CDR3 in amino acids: CASSLGIQETQYF. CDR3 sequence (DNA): TGTGCCAGCAGTTTGGGAATCCAAGAGACCCAGTACTTC.

The CDR3 DNA sequence: TGTGCCAGCAGTTCCATCTTGGCCATTGGCGGGGAGCTGTTTTTT. It encodes CASSSILAIGGELFF. The chain is built from TRBV6-2 or TRBV6-3 and TRBJ2-2; no reliable D call. This CDR3 comprises 15 residues. Per the germline V gene, CDR1 is MNHEY and CDR2 is SVGEGT. The V end lost 4 bases, the J end lost 7 bases, and 16 bases lay between the germline ends.

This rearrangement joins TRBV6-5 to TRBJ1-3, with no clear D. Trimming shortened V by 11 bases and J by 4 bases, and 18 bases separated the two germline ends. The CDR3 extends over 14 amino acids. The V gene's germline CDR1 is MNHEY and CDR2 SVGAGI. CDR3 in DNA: TGTGCCGCAATAGAATTCGAATGGGGAAACACCATATATTTT. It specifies CAAIEFEWGNTIYF.

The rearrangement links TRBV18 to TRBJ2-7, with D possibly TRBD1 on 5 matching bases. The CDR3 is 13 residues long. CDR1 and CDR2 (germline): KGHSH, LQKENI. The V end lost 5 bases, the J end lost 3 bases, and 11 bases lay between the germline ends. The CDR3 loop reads CASSRQPVYEQYF. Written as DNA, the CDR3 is TGTGCCAGCTCAAGACAGCCGGTCTACGAGCAGTACTTC.